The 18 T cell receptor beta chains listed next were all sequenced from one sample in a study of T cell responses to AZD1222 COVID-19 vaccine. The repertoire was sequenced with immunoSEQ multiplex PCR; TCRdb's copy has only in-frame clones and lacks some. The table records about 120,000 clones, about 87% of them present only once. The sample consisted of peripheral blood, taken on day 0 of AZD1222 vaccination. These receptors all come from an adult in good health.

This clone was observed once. CDR3 coding DNA: TGTGCCAGCACCCTAAATCGGCTCGAGCAGTACTTC. It codes for CASTLNRLEQYF. The chain employs TRBV12-3 or TRBV12-4 and TRBJ2-7, with unresolved D. Trimming removed 7 bases from V and 6 bases from J, with 13 bases in between. The CDR3 is 12 amino acids.

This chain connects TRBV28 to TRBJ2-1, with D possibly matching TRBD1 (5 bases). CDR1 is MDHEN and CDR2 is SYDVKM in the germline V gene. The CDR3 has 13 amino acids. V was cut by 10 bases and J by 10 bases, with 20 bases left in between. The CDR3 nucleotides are TGTGCCACCCCTGGACCACCCCCAGGGGAGCAGTTCTTC. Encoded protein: CATPGPPPGEQFF. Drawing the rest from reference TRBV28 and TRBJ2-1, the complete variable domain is DVKVTQSSRYLVKRTGEKVFLECVQDMDHENMFWYRQDPGLGLRLIYFSYDVKMKEKGDIPEGYSVSREKKERFSLILESASTNQTSMYLCATPGPPPGEQFFGPGTRLTVL.

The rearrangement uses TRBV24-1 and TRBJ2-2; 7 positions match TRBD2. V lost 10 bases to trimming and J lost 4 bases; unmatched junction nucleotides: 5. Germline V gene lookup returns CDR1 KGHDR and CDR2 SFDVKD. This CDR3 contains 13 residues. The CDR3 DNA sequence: TGTGCCACGACTAGCAGTGCCACCGGGGAGCTGTTTTTT. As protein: CATTSSATGELFF.

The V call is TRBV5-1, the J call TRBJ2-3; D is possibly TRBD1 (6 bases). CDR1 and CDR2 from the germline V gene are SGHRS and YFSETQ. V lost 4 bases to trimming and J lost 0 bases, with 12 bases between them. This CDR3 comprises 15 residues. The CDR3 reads CASSPGTPSTDTQYF. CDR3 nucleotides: TGCGCCAGCAGCCCCGGGACACCTAGCACAGATACGCAGTATTTT.

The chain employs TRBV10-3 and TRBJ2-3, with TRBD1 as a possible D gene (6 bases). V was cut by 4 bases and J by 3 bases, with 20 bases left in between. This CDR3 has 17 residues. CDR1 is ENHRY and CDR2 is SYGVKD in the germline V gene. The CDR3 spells CAISGPLQGDGTDTQYF. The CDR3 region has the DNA TGTGCCATCAGTGGGCCCTTACAGGGAGACGGGACAGATACGCAGTATTTT.

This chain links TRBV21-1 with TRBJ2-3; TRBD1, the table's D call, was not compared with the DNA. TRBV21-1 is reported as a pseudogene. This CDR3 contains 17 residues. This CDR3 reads CASSKPYSLQGLDTQYF. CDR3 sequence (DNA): TGTGCCAGCAGCAAACCCTACTCTCTACAGGGGTTAGATACGCAGTATTTT.

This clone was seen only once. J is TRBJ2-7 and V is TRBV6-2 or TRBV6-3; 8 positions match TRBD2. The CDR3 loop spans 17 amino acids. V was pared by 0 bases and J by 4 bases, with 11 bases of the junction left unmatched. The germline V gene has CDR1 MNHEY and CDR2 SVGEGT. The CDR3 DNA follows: TGTGCCAGCAGTTACTCGAAGGAGCGGGAGAGAAGATACGAGCAGTACTTC. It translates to CASSYSKERERRYEQYF.

The CDR3 is CASSLDLGAGVDTEAFF. CDR3 bases: TGTGCCAGCAGCTTAGATCTAGGGGCAGGGGTAGATACTGAAGCTTTCTTT. The genes are TRBV11-2 and TRBJ1-1; a possible D gene is TRBD1 (6 bases). CDR3 length: 17 amino acids. V lost 0 bases and J 5 bases, leaving 19 bases between the germline ends. Per the germline V gene, CDR1 is SGHAT and CDR2 is FQNNGV.

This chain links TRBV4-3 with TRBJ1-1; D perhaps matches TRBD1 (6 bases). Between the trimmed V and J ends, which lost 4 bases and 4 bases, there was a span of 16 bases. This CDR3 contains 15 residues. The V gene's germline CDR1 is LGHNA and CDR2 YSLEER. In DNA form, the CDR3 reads TGCGCCAGCAGCCCTGGTGGAGGGGGGGCCACTGAAGCTTTCTTT. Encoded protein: CASSPGGGGATEAFF.

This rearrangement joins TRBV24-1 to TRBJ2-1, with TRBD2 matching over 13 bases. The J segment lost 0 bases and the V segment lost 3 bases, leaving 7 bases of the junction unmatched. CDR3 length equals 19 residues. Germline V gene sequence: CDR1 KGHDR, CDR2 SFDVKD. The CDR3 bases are TGTGCCACCAGTGATCCGGGACTAGCGGGATCGAGCTCCTACAATGAGCAGTTCTTC. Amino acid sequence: CATSDPGLAGSSSYNEQFF.

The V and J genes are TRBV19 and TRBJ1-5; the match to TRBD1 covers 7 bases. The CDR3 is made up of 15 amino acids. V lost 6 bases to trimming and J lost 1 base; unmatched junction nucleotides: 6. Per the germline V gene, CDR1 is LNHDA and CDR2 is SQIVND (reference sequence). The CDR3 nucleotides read TGTGCCAGTAGCAGATCAGGGGGGAGCAATCAGCCCCAGCATTTT. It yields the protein CASSRSGGSNQPQHF. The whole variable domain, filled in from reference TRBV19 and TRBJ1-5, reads DGGITQSPKYLFRKEGQNVTLSCEQNLNHDAMYWYRQDPGQGLRLIYYSQIVNDFQKGDIAEGYSVSREKKESFPLTVTSAQKNPTAFYLCASSRSGGSNQPQHFGDGTRLSIL.

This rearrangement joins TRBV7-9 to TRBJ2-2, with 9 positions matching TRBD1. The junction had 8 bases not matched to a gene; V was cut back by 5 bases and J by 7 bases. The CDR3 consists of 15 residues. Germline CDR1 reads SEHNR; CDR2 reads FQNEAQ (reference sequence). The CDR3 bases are TGTGCCAGCAGCCTGGGACAGGGAAGGAGCGGGGAGCTGTTTTTT. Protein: CASSLGQGRSGELFF. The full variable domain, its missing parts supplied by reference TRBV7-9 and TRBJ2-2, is DTGVSQNPRHKITKRGQNVTFRCDPISEHNRLYWYRQTLGQGPEFLTYFQNEAQLEKSRLLSDRFSAERPKGSFSTLEIQRTEQGDSAMYLCASSLGQGRSGELFFGEGSRLTVL.

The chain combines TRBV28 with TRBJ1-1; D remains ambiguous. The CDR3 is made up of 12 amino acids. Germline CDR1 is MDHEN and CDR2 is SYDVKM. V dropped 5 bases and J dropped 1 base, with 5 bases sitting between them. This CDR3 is CASSTRNTEAFF. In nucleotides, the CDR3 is TGTGCCAGCAGTACCCGGAACACTGAAGCTTTCTTT.

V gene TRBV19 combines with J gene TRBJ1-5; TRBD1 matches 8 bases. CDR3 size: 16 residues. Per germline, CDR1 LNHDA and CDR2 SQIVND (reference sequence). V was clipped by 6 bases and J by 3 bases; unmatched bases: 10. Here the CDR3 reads CASSPADRGNNQPQHF. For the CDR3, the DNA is TGTGCCAGTAGCCCGGCCGACAGGGGAAACAATCAGCCCCAGCATTTT.

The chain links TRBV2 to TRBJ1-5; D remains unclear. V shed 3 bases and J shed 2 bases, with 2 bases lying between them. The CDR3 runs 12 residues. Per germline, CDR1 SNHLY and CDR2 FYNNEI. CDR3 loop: CASSDGNQPQHF. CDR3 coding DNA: TGTGCCAGCAGTGACGGCAATCAGCCCCAGCATTTT.

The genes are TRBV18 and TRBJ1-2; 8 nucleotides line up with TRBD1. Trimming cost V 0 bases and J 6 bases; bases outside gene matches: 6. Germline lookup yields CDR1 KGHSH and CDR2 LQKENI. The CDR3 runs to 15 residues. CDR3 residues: CASSPPVQGADGYTF. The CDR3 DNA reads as TGTGCCAGCTCACCACCGGTTCAGGGGGCGGATGGCTACACCTTC.

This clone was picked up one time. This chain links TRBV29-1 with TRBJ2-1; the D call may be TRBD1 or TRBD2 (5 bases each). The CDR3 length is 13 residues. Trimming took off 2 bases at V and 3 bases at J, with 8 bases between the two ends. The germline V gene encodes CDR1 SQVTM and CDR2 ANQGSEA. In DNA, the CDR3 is TGCAGCGTTGAAACAGGAGGCTACAATGAGCAGTTCTTC. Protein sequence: CSVETGGYNEQFF.

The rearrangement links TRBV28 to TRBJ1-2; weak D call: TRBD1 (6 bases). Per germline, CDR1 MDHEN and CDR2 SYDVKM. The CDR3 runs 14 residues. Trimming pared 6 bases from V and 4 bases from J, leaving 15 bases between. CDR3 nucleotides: TGTGCCAGCAGCCGTACGGGACAACCCTATGGCTACACCTTC. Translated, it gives CASSRTGQPYGYTF.